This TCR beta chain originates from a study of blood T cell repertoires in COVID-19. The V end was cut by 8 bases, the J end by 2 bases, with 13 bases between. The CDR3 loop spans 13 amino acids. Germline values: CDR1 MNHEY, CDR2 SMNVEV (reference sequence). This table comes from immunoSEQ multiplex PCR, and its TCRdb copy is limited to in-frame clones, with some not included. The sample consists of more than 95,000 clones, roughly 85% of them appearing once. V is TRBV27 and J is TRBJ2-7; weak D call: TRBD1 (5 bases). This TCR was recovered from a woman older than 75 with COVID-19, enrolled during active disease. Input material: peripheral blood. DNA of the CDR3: TGTGCCAGCGCCTACAGGAGTCCCTACGAGCAGTACTTC. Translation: CASAYRSPYEQYF.